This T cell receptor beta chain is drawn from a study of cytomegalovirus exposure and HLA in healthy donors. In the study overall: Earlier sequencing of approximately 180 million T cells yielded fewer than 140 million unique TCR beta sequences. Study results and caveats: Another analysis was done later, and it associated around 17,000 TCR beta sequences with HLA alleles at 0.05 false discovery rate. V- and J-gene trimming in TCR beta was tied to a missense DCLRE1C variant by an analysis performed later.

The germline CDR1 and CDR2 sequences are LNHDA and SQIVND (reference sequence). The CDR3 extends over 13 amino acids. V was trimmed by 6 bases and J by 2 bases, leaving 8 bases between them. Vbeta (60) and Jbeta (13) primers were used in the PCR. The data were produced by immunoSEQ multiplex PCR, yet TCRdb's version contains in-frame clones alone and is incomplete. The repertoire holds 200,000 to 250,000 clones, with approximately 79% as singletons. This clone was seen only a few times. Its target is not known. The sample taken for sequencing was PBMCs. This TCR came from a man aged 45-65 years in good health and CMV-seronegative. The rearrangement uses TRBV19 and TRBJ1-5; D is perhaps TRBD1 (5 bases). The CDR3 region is CASSTGGNQPQHF. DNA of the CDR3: TGTGCCAGTAGCACAGGTGGCAATCAGCCCCAGCATTTT.